The following is a TCR beta chain sequence with its context. The trim removed 2 bases at V and 5 bases at J, leaving 8 bases unmatched. Looked up from germline, CDR1 is SGHVS and CDR2 is FNYEAQ. This CDR3 is built from 16 residues. The data are from a study of shared T cell receptors in the human thymus. Generated by immunoSEQ multiplex PCR, the TCRdb table keeps only in-frame clones and is missing some. This sample has approximately 730,000 clones; roughly 88% occur once, and the top ten carry about 0.011%. The data were also submitted as part of a second study, on human thymus T cells. That report notes: Resections from corrective heart surgery provided thymus tissue.

The material sequenced was thymocytes. The genes are TRBV7-6 and TRBJ2-7, with 11 nucleotides matching TRBD1. The sequence was collected from a girl less than two years old with a congenital heart defect. CDR3 residues: CASSLSPGQGENEQYF. CDR3 sequence (DNA): TGTGCCAGCAGCTTATCTCCGGGACAGGGGGAGAACGAGCAGTACTTC.